The rows below give T cell receptor beta chains drawn from one sample of a study of T cells in Graves' hyperthyroidism and ophthalmopathy. TCRdb redid the calling of the multiplex PCR reads with MiXCR, one entry per CDR3 protein. This table holds hundreds of thousands of distinct CDR3 sequences, 38% found once. Specimen: blood. The source of these receptors is a man between 18 and 29 years old with Graves' hyperthyroidism. CDR3s include the opening cysteine and the closing phenylalanine or tryptophan. Fields, in order: CDR3 DNA, CDR3 protein, clone size, D gene, J gene, V gene. A D gene is named only where the DNA matches it firmly. Only part of the rows carry a size: once, few, many, or a class if the clone is expanded.

CDR3 DNA: TGCGCCAGCAGCGGGAAGGGGACGAACACTGAAGCTTTCTTT; CDR3 protein: CASSGKGTNTEAFF; clone size: few; D gene: -; J gene: TRBJ1-1; V gene: TRBV5-5
CDR3 DNA: TGTGCCAGCAGCAAAGCCGGTAGGAACACTGAAGCTTTCTTT; CDR3 protein: CASSKAGRNTEAFF; clone size: many; D gene: -; J gene: TRBJ1-1; V gene: TRBV11-2
CDR3 DNA: TGCGCCAGCAGCCAAGAAAGCCTAGGTCGGGAAGCTTTCTTT; CDR3 protein: CASSQESLGREAFF; clone size: few; D gene: -; J gene: TRBJ1-1; V gene: TRBV7-9
CDR3 DNA: TGCAGCGCTGCGACGGAAACCTACGAGCAGTACTTC; CDR3 protein: CSAATETYEQYF; clone size: many; D gene: -; J gene: TRBJ2-7; V gene: TRBV29-1
CDR3 DNA: TGTGCCAGCAGCCTGACACCCGTTATTAACTATGGCTACACCTTC; CDR3 protein: CASSLTPVINYGYTF; clone size: -; D gene: -; J gene: TRBJ1-2; V gene: TRBV5-4
CDR3 DNA: TGTGCCAGTAGACGGGACCGGTATTCACCCCTCCACTTT; CDR3 protein: CASRRDRYSPLHF; clone size: many; D gene: -; J gene: TRBJ1-6; V gene: TRBV19
CDR3 DNA: TGTGCCAGCATGGCACTTACTAACTATGGCTACACCTTC; CDR3 protein: CASMALTNYGYTF; clone size: -; D gene: -; J gene: TRBJ1-2; V gene: TRBV6-5
CDR3 DNA: TGCGCCAGCAGCCAAGAGCGGGCAGGCAATCAGCCCCAGCATTTT; CDR3 protein: CASSQERAGNQPQHF; clone size: few; D gene: -; J gene: TRBJ1-5; V gene: TRBV9
CDR3 DNA: TGTGCCACGAGGGGACAGCCGGGACAGGGGGCAGAGACCCAGTACTTC; CDR3 protein: CATRGQPGQGAETQYF; clone size: -; D gene: TRBD1; J gene: TRBJ2-5; V gene: TRBV10-3
CDR3 DNA: TGTGCCGGTGGAGGGGGGGTATGGAATTCACCCCTCCACTTT; CDR3 protein: CAGGGGVWNSPLHF; clone size: few; D gene: -; J gene: TRBJ1-6; V gene: TRBV28
CDR3 DNA: TGCAGTGCTAGTGACAGCGTCTACGAGCAGTACTTC; CDR3 protein: CSASDSVYEQYF; clone size: many; D gene: -; J gene: TRBJ2-7; V gene: TRBV20-1
CDR3 DNA: TGTGCCAGCAGTGGGACTAGCGGTCAATCCTACGAGCAGTACTTC; CDR3 protein: CASSGTSGQSYEQYF; clone size: -; D gene: TRBD2; J gene: TRBJ2-7; V gene: TRBV2
CDR3 DNA: TGTGCCAGCAGTCCGGACAGGGCCACTGAAGCTTTCTTT; CDR3 protein: CASSPDRATEAFF; clone size: many; D gene: TRBD1; J gene: TRBJ1-1; V gene: TRBV2
CDR3 DNA: TGTGCCAGCAGCTCTCGACAGGCAAGCTACGAGCAGTACTTC; CDR3 protein: CASSSRQASYEQYF; clone size: few; D gene: -; J gene: TRBJ2-7; V gene: TRBV7-2
CDR3 DNA: TGTGCCAGCAGAGGCTCCCCGCTCCTCTATAGCAATCAGCCCCAGCATTTT; CDR3 protein: CASRGSPLLYSNQPQHF; clone size: -; D gene: -; J gene: TRBJ1-5; V gene: TRBV2
CDR3 DNA: TGCGCCAGCAGCTTGGATAGGGACGAGGAGACCCAGTACTTC; CDR3 protein: CASSLDRDEETQYF; clone size: -; D gene: -; J gene: TRBJ2-5; V gene: TRBV5-1
CDR3 DNA: TGTGCCAGCAGCGTTTCTGCGGGGACCGCCCAAGAGACCCAGTACTTC; CDR3 protein: CASSVSAGTAQETQYF; clone size: -; D gene: -; J gene: TRBJ2-5; V gene: TRBV11-2
CDR3 DNA: TGTGCCAGCAGCCAAGTAAACACAGCCGGGGAGCTGTTTTTT; CDR3 protein: CASSQVNTAGELFF; clone size: -; D gene: -; J gene: TRBJ2-2; V gene: TRBV4-2
CDR3 DNA: TGTGCCAGCAGCCCTCCACAGGGATCACCCCTCCACTTT; CDR3 protein: CASSPPQGSPLHF; clone size: many; D gene: -; J gene: TRBJ1-6; V gene: TRBV11-3
CDR3 DNA: TGTGCCAGCAGGAGGGCAAACTCACCCCTCCACTTT; CDR3 protein: CASRRANSPLHF; clone size: many; D gene: -; J gene: TRBJ1-6; V gene: TRBV13
CDR3 DNA: TGTGCCAGCAGTCTGAGCGGGTTGGATGGGGAGCTGTTTTTT; CDR3 protein: CASSLSGLDGELFF; clone size: -; D gene: -; J gene: TRBJ2-2; V gene: TRBV12-3/TRBV12-4
CDR3 DNA: TGCGCCAGCGGGGAGGTAGGACAGCCCCAGCATTTT; CDR3 protein: CASGEVGQPQHF; clone size: many; D gene: -; J gene: TRBJ1-5; V gene: TRBV10-2
CDR3 DNA: TGTGCCAGCAGACCACCGGTGCACACTGAAGCTTTCTTT; CDR3 protein: CASRPPVHTEAFF; clone size: many; D gene: -; J gene: TRBJ1-1; V gene: TRBV7-9
CDR3 DNA: TGTGCCAGCAGTTTCCTCGGACAGATCTATGGCTACACCTTC; CDR3 protein: CASSFLGQIYGYTF; clone size: -; D gene: -; J gene: TRBJ1-2; V gene: TRBV25-1
CDR3 DNA: TGTGCCAGCAGCTTAAAGAATGGGCAGGCGCGGCGCTCACCCCTCCACTTT; CDR3 protein: CASSLKNGQARRSPLHF; clone size: few; D gene: -; J gene: TRBJ1-6; V gene: TRBV7-2
CDR3 DNA: TGCAGTGCAATAGCGGGAGGGCCGGAGACCCAGTACTTC; CDR3 protein: CSAIAGGPETQYF; clone size: -; D gene: TRBD2; J gene: TRBJ2-5; V gene: TRBV20-1
CDR3 DNA: TGTGCCAGCAGCTCGCGGACAGGGTCCTACGTCCTGACTTTC; CDR3 protein: CASSSRTGSYVLTF; clone size: -; D gene: TRBD1; J gene: TRBJ2-6; V gene: TRBV7-6
CDR3 DNA: TGTGCCAGGCCGGGAGGGTACTTC; CDR3 protein: CARPGGYF; clone size: -; D gene: TRBD2; J gene: TRBJ2-7; V gene: TRBV12-3/TRBV12-4
CDR3 DNA: TGTGCCAGCAGTCGACCGATAAGCTCCTACGAGCAGTACTTC; CDR3 protein: CASSRPISSYEQYF; clone size: few; D gene: -; J gene: TRBJ2-7; V gene: TRBV9
CDR3 DNA: TGCGCCAGCAGGCCAGCGGGAGGTTCCTACGAGCAGTACTTC; CDR3 protein: CASRPAGGSYEQYF; clone size: many; D gene: TRBD2; J gene: TRBJ2-7; V gene: TRBV7-9
CDR3 DNA: TGTGCCAGCAGCCCGAGGTCCACACCTTCTAGCTCTGGAAACACCATATATTTT; CDR3 protein: CASSPRSTPSSSGNTIYF; clone size: -; D gene: -; J gene: TRBJ1-3; V gene: TRBV7-3
CDR3 DNA: TGTGCCAGCAGTTGGGGACAGCTCAATCAGCCCCAGCATTTT; CDR3 protein: CASSWGQLNQPQHF; clone size: few; D gene: TRBD1; J gene: TRBJ1-5; V gene: TRBV6-5
CDR3 DNA: TGTGCCAGCAGTTTCCCCGAGCAGTACTTC; CDR3 protein: CASSFPEQYF; clone size: few; D gene: -; J gene: TRBJ2-7; V gene: TRBV6-5
CDR3 DNA: TGCGCCAGCAGCCAAGGCCTCGGGGACTCCTACGAGCAGTACTTC; CDR3 protein: CASSQGLGDSYEQYF; clone size: -; D gene: -; J gene: TRBJ2-7; V gene: TRBV7-2
CDR3 DNA: TGCGCCAGCAGCCAAGATGGAATGTTAGCGGCATCAGAGACCCAGTACTTC; CDR3 protein: CASSQDGMLAASETQYF; clone size: -; D gene: -; J gene: TRBJ2-5; V gene: TRBV7-9
CDR3 DNA: TGTGCCATCAGTGAAAGTATCGAGCAGTACTTC; CDR3 protein: CAISESIEQYF; clone size: many; D gene: -; J gene: TRBJ2-7; V gene: TRBV10-3
CDR3 DNA: TGTGCCAGCAGTTTAGCTTCATGGGGGAGGCCTCAAGAGCAGTACTTC; CDR3 protein: CASSLASWGRPQEQYF; clone size: -; D gene: -; J gene: TRBJ2-7; V gene: TRBV12-3/TRBV12-4
CDR3 DNA: TGTGCCGGCACAAGAGGGACAGATGAAGCTTTCTTT; CDR3 protein: CAGTRGTDEAFF; clone size: once; D gene: TRBD1; J gene: TRBJ1-1; V gene: TRBV10-3
CDR3 DNA: TGTGCCAGCAGCTTATTTGGCACTGAAGCTTTCTTT; CDR3 protein: CASSLFGTEAFF; clone size: many; D gene: -; J gene: TRBJ1-1; V gene: TRBV7-9
CDR3 DNA: TGTGCCATCAGTTACTCGATTCGGGACAATCCCTACGAGCAGTACTTC; CDR3 protein: CAISYSIRDNPYEQYF; clone size: -; D gene: -; J gene: TRBJ2-7; V gene: TRBV6-5
CDR3 DNA: TGCAGTGCTAGTCTCGGGGTCTCCTACGAGCAGTACTTC; CDR3 protein: CSASLGVSYEQYF; clone size: -; D gene: -; J gene: TRBJ2-7; V gene: TRBV20-1
CDR3 DNA: TGCAGTGCTAGAGAGGGTATTTCTTATTTTAGGGAGACCCAGTACTTC; CDR3 protein: CSAREGISYFRETQYF; clone size: -; D gene: -; J gene: TRBJ2-5; V gene: TRBV20-1
CDR3 DNA: TGTGCCAGCAGTCTTGACAGTTCCATAGACGAAAAACTGTTTTTT; CDR3 protein: CASSLDSSIDEKLFF; clone size: -; D gene: -; J gene: TRBJ1-4; V gene: TRBV12-3/TRBV12-4
CDR3 DNA: TGTGCCAGCAGGTTAACGGGACAACTACCATACGAGCAGTACTTC; CDR3 protein: CASRLTGQLPYEQYF; clone size: many; D gene: -; J gene: TRBJ2-7; V gene: TRBV7-2
CDR3 DNA: TGTGCCAGCAGTCCCGAGGGGGCGCGGGCCAACGTCCTGACTTTC; CDR3 protein: CASSPEGARANVLTF; clone size: -; D gene: TRBD1; J gene: TRBJ2-6; V gene: TRBV12-3/TRBV12-4
CDR3 DNA: TGTGCCAGCAGCATTACTGGGCGCCGATTGAACGAGCAGTACTTC; CDR3 protein: CASSITGRRLNEQYF; clone size: few; D gene: -; J gene: TRBJ2-7; V gene: TRBV7-2
CDR3 DNA: TGTGCCAGCAGCTTCAGGGTCTACGAGCAGTACTTC; CDR3 protein: CASSFRVYEQYF; clone size: many; D gene: -; J gene: TRBJ2-7; V gene: TRBV11-2
CDR3 DNA: TGTGCCAGCAGTACCCTTATAGGGGAGCTGTTTTTT; CDR3 protein: CASSTLIGELFF; clone size: -; D gene: -; J gene: TRBJ2-2; V gene: TRBV12-3/TRBV12-4
CDR3 DNA: TGTGCCAGCAGCCATGTACAGGGGCCCTACGAGCAGTACTTC; CDR3 protein: CASSHVQGPYEQYF; clone size: few; D gene: TRBD1; J gene: TRBJ2-7; V gene: TRBV11-2
CDR3 DNA: TGTGCCACTAGCGGGTCCGCCTACGAGCAGTACTTC; CDR3 protein: CATSGSAYEQYF; clone size: -; D gene: TRBD2; J gene: TRBJ2-7; V gene: TRBV10-3